The entry that follows covers one T cell receptor (beta chain) sequence. These data come from a study of blood T cell repertoires in COVID-19. Across the study: Both acute and convalescent COVID-19 samples were obtained from the United States, Italy and Spain. The analysed material was cDNA or gDNA that came from T cells, B-cell-depleted T cells, or PBMCs.

Original methodology: For nucleated cells, counts were estimated from reference gene primer amplification. Generated by immunoSEQ multiplex PCR, the TCRdb table keeps only in-frame clones and is missing some. That table supplies the V and J calls and clone size; D and trimming were determined from the DNA. The sample comprises about 200,000 clones, around 80% of which are singletons, and 13% rests with the top ten. CDR1 and CDR2 (germline): SNHLY, FYNNEI. This CDR3 contains 17 residues. V dropped 6 bases and J dropped 4; count of bases not matched to a gene: 16. Specimen: peripheral blood. This TCR came from a human donor in a cohort sampled during active COVID-19. The gene calls are TRBV2 and TRBJ2-3, with TRBD1 matching 7 bases. CDR3 in DNA: TGTGCCAGCAGCGGACTCCCGGACAGGAGAGTCTCAGATACGCAGTATTTT. Translating gives CASSGLPDRRVSDTQYF. The entire variable domain, with the rest obtained from reference TRBV2 and TRBJ2-3, is as follows: EPEVTQTPSHQVTQMGQEVILRCVPISNHLYFYWYRQILGQKVEFLVSFYNNEISEKSEIFDDQFSVERPDGSNFTLKIRSTKLEDSAMYFCASSGLPDRRVSDTQYFGPGTRLTVL.